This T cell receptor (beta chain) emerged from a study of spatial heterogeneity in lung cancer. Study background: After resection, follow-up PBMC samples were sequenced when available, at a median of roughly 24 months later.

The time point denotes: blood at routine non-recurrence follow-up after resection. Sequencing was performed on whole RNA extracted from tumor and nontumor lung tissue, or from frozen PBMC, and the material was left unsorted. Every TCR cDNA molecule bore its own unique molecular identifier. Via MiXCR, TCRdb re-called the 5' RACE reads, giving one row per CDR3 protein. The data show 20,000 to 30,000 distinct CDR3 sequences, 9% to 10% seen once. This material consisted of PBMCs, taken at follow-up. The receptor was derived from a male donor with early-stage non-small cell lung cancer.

CDR3 region: CASSLDDGPTDTQYF. The CDR3 DNA reads TGCGCCAGCAGCTTGGATGACGGACCCACAGATACGCAGTATTTT. This sequence joins TRBV5-1 and TRBJ2-3; D remains ambiguous. This CDR3 region has 15 residues. V lost 0 bases and J 2 bases, leaving 10 bases between the germline ends. Germline CDR1 reads SGHRS; CDR2 reads YFSETQ.